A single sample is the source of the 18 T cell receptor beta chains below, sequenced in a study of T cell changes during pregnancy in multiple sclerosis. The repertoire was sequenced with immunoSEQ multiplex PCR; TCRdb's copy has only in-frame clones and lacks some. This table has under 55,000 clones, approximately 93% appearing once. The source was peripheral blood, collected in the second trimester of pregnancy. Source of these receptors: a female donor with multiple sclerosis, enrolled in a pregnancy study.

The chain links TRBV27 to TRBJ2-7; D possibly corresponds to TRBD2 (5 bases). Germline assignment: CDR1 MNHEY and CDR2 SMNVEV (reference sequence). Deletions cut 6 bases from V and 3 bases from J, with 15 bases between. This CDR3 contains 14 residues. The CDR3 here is CASSQSEVGYEQYF. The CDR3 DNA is TGTGCCAGCAGCCAATCGGAGGTGGGCTACGAGCAGTACTTC.

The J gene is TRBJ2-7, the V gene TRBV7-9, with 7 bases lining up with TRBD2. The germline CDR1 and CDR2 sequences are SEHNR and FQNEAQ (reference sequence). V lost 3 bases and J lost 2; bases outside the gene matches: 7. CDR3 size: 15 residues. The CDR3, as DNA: TGTGCCAGCAGCTTTACCGGGACTATCACCTACGAGCAGTACTTC. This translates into CASSFTGTITYEQYF.

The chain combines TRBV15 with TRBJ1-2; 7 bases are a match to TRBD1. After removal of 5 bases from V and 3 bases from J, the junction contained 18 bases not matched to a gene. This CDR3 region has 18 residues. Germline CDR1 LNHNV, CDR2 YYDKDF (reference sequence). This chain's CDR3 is CATSAQEGAQFLDYGYTF. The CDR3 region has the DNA TGTGCCACCAGCGCCCAGGAGGGGGCGCAGTTCTTGGACTATGGCTACACCTTC.

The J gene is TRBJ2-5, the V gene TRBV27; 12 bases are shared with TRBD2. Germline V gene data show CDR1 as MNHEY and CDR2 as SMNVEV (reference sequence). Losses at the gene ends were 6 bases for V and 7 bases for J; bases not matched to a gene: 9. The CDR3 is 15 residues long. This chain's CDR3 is CASSPGLAGPGTQYF. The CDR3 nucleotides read TGTGCCAGCAGCCCTGGACTAGCGGGACCGGGGACCCAGTACTTC.

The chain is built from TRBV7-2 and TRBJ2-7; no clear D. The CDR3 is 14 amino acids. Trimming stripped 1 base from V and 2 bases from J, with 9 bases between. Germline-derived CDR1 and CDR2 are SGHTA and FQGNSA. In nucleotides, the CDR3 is TGTGCCAGCAGCTTAGGGTCGGTCCCCTACGAGCAGTACTTC. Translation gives CASSLGSVPYEQYF.

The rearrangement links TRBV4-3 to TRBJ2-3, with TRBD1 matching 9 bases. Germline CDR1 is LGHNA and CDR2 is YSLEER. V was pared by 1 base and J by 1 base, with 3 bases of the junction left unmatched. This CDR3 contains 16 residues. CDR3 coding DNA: TGCGCCAGCAGCCAAGGGACAGGGGTGGGCACAGATACGCAGTATTTT. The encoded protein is CASSQGTGVGTDTQYF.

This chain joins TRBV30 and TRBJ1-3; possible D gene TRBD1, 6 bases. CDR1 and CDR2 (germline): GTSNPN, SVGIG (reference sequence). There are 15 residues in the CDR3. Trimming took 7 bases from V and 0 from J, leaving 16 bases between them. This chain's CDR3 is CASHRDTGSGNTIYF. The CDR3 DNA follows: TGTGCCTCGCACCGGGACACCGGCTCTGGAAACACCATATATTTT.

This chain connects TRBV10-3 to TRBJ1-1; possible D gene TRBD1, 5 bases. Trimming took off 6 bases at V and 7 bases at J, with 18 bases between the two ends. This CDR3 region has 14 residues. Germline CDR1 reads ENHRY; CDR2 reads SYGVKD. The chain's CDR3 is CAIRGRREGNEAFF. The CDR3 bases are TGTGCCATCAGGGGGAGGAGGGAGGGGAATGAAGCTTTCTTT.

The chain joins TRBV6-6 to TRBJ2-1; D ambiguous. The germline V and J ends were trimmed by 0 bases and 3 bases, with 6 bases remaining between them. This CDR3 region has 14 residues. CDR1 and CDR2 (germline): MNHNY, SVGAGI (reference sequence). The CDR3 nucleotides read TGTGCCAGCAGTTACTCACATGACTACAATGAGCAGTTCTTC. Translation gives CASSYSHDYNEQFF.

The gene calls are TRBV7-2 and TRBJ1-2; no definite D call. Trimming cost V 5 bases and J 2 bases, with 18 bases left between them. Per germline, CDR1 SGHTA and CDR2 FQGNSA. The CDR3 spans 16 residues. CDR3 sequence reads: CASSPDVTRTNYGYTF. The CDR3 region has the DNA TGTGCCAGCAGCCCTGACGTGACACGCACAAACTATGGCTACACCTTC.

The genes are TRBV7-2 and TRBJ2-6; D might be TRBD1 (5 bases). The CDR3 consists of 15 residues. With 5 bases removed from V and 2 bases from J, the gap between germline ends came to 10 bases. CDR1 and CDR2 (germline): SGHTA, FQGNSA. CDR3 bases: TGTGCCAGCAGCCCTCAGGGAACTGGGGCCAACGTCCTGACTTTC. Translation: CASSPQGTGANVLTF.

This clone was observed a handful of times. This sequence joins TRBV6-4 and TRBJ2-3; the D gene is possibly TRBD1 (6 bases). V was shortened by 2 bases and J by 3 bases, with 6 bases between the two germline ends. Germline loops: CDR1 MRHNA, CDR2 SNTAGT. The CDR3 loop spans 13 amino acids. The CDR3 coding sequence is TGTGCCAGCAGTGACAGGGGGACAGATACGCAGTATTTT. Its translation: CASSDRGTDTQYF.

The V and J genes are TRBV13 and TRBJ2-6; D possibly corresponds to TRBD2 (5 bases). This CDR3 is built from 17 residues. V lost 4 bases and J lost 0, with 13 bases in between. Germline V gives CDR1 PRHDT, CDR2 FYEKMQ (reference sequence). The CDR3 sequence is CASSWRQHYSGANVLTF. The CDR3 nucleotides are TGTGCCAGCAGCTGGAGGCAGCACTACTCTGGGGCCAACGTCCTGACTTTC.

CDR3 amino acids: CASSPQEQAVTPEKLFF. The CDR3 coding sequence is TGTGCCAGCTCACCACAAGAACAGGCCGTGACACCTGAAAAACTGTTTTTT. The chain has TRBV18 and TRBJ1-4, with a possible D match to TRBD1 (5 bases). The CDR3 extends over 17 amino acids. In germline, CDR1 is KGHSH, CDR2 LQKENI. Trimming pared 1 base from V and 7 bases from J, leaving 19 bases between.

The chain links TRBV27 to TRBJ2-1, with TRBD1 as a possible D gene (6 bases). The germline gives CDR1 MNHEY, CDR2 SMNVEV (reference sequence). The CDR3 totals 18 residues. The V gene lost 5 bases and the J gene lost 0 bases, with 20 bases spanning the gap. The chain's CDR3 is CASSLTGGLSGSYNEQFF. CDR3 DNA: TGTGCCAGCAGTCTGACAGGAGGACTGAGCGGCTCCTACAATGAGCAGTTCTTC.

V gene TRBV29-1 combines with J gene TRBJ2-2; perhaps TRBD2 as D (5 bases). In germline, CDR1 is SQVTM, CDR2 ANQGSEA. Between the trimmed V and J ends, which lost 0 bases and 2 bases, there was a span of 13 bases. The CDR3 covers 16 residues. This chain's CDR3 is CSVEDLREGNTGELFF. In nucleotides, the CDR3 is TGCAGCGTTGAAGATCTGAGGGAAGGAAACACCGGGGAGCTGTTTTTT.

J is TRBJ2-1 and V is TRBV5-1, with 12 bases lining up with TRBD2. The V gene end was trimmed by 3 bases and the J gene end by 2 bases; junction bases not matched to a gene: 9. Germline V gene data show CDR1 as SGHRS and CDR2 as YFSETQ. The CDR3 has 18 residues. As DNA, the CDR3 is TGCGCCAGCAGCTCGGGTCTAGCGGGAGGGCCTGCCTACAATGAGCAGTTCTTC. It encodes CASSSGLAGGPAYNEQFF.

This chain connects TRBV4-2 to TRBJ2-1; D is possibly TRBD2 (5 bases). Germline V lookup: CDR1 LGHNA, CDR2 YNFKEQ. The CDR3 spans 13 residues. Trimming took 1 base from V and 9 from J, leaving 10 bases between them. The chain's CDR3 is CASSQALASEQFF. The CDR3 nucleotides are TGTGCCAGCAGCCAAGCCCTAGCATCTGAGCAGTTCTTC.